These 31 T cell receptor beta chains share one sample of origin, sequenced in a study of CD8 T cells in ankylosing spondylitis. TCRdb reanalysed the 5' RACE reads using MiXCR and keeps one entry per CDR3 protein. The sample has more than 150,000 distinct CDR3 sequences, 18% seen once. Sequencing was carried out using blood, either unsorted or a sorted T cell fraction (not recorded which). The receptor set was obtained from a male donor between 5 and 35 years old with ankylosing spondylitis or in good health (not recorded which).

This clonotype occurred many times. The J gene is TRBJ2-5, the V gene TRBV5-1, with D possibly called TRBD1 or TRBD2 (5 bases each). V shed 0 bases and J shed 2 bases, with 17 bases lying between them. The V gene's germline CDR1 is SGHRS and CDR2 YFSETQ. This CDR3 spans 17 amino acids. The DNA of the CDR3 is TGCGCCAGCAGCTTGGTGCGAGGGGCCTCGGAACAAGAGACCCAGTACTTC. Its translation: CASSLVRGASEQETQYF.

V usage is TRBV6-5 and J usage is TRBJ2-1, with 8 nucleotides matching TRBD1. J lost 4 bases, V lost 4 bases, and 6 bases had no gene match. CDR1 is MNHEY, CDR2 SVGAGI, per germline. This CDR3 comprises 15 residues. This CDR3 is CASSSGQGTYNEQFF. CDR3 coding DNA: TGTGCCAGCAGTTCCGGACAGGGAACATACAATGAGCAGTTCTTC.

This clonotype has a count of ten or more. This chain uses TRBV28 with TRBJ1-2, with TRBD1 identical over 7 bases. Germline V gene data show CDR1 as MDHEN and CDR2 as SYDVKM. This CDR3 has 15 residues. The V and J ends lost 7 bases and 0 bases, in that order; junction bases with no gene match: 8. DNA for the CDR3: TGTGCCAGCACTGCCGGACAGGCACCTAACTATGGCTACACCTTC. It translates to CASTAGQAPNYGYTF.

In its sample, this clonotype was seen a few times. The rearrangement joins TRBV12-3 or TRBV12-4 to TRBJ1-6; D call uncertain. V was trimmed by 10 bases and J by 10 bases, leaving 17 bases between them. This CDR3 spans 13 amino acids. The CDR3 here is CATQEGGRSPLHF. Here the CDR3 DNA reads TGTGCCACCCAGGAGGGTGGAAGGTCACCCCTCCACTTT.

This clonotype was counted at least ten times. CDR3 sequence (DNA): TGTGCCAGCAGCTTATCCCCGGTGGAGCAGTACTTC. Translation: CASSLSPVEQYF. The chain couples TRBV7-9 to TRBJ2-7; D is unclear. Looked up from germline, CDR1 is SEHNR and CDR2 is FQNEAQ (reference sequence). This CDR3 has 12 amino acids. V lost 2 bases and J lost 7, with 9 bases in between.

This clonotype was seen ten or more times. The V and J genes are TRBV11-2 and TRBJ2-5, with TRBD1 identical over 7 bases. In germline, CDR1 is SGHAT, CDR2 FQNNGV. V shed 6 bases, J shed 4 bases, and the junction held 8 bases outside the gene matches. This CDR3 region has 14 residues. In DNA, the CDR3 is TGTGCCAGCAGACCCCTTACAGGGGTAGAGACCCAGTACTTC. Protein: CASRPLTGVETQYF.

This clonotype was recorded at least ten times. The chain links TRBV25-1 to TRBJ1-5, with D possibly TRBD1 on 6 matching bases. Germline values: CDR1 MGHDK, CDR2 SYGVNS. The CDR3 is 14 residues long. V lost 3 bases and J 2 bases, leaving 8 bases between the germline ends. CDR3: CASSDSGGNQPQHF. In DNA, the CDR3 is TGTGCCAGCAGTGATTCAGGGGGCAATCAGCCCCAGCATTTT.

This clonotype was seen at least ten times. The chain carries TRBV10-3 and TRBJ2-1; 9 bases map to TRBD2. Trimming cost V 8 bases and J 7 bases; bases outside gene matches: 12. Germline CDR1 ENHRY, CDR2 SYGVKD. There are 15 residues in the CDR3. The CDR3 loop reads CAIRSKVREGNEQFF. CDR3 bases: TGTGCCATCCGATCGAAAGTGCGGGAGGGGAATGAGCAGTTCTTC.

This clonotype was counted many times. The genes are TRBV7-3 and TRBJ2-1; 10 nucleotides agree with TRBD2. Trimming removed 5 bases from V and 6 bases from J; junction bases left unmatched: 7. The CDR3 spans 15 residues. Germline V gene sequence: CDR1 SGHTA, CDR2 FQGTGA. This CDR3 is CASSLTSGVTNEQFF. The DNA of the CDR3 is TGTGCCAGCAGCCTTACTAGCGGGGTCACCAATGAGCAGTTCTTC. The full variable domain, in which reference TRBV7-3 and TRBJ2-1 provide the parts outside the CDR3, is GAGVSQTPSNKVTEKGKYVELRCDPISGHTALYWYRQSLGQGPEFLIYFQGTGAADDSGLPNDRFFAVRPEGSVSTLKIQRTERGDSAVYLCASSLTSGVTNEQFFGPGTRLTVL.

This clonotype has ten or more counts. The rearrangement links TRBV5-5 to TRBJ1-5; unclear D gene. The CDR3 consists of 15 residues. CDR1 and CDR2 (germline): SGHKS, YYEKEE (reference sequence). Trimming removed 0 bases from V and 0 bases from J, with 7 bases in between. CDR3 sequence (DNA): TGTGCCAGCAGCTTGGGTGGCGTTAGCAATCAGCCCCAGCATTTT. Translation: CASSLGGVSNQPQHF. The variable domain in full, with the rest retrieved from reference TRBV5-5 and TRBJ1-5, is DAGVTQSPTHLIKTRGQQVTLRCSPISGHKSVSWYQQVLGQGPQFIFQYYEKEERGRGNFPDRFSARQFPNYSSELNVNALLLGDSALYLCASSLGGVSNQPQHFGDGTRLSIL.

The V and J genes are TRBV29-1 and TRBJ1-1; D not certain. Germline V gives CDR1 SQVTM, CDR2 ANQGSEA. The ends were cut back, 8 bases at V and 1 base at J, with 11 bases in the middle. The CDR3 contains 12 residues. CDR3 DNA: TGCAGCTTAACCGACGGGAACACTGAAGCTTTCTTT. Protein product: CSLTDGNTEAFF.

The chain uses TRBV9 and TRBJ2-6; possible D gene TRBD2, 7 bases. This CDR3 comprises 18 residues. Germline values: CDR1 SGDLS, CDR2 YYNGEE. Trimming shortened V by 4 bases and J by 4 bases, and 21 bases separated the two germline ends. The DNA for the CDR3 is TGTGCCAGCAGCATCGATCTGGGGGGGGCGCTCGGGGCCAACGTCCTGACTTTC. It yields the protein CASSIDLGGALGANVLTF.

This clonotype was seen repeatedly, ten times or more. The chain recombines TRBV5-1 with TRBJ2-3; the match to TRBD2 covers 9 bases. The CDR3 spans 16 residues. V lost 0 bases to trimming and J lost 4 bases; unmatched junction nucleotides: 6. The germline V gene encodes CDR1 SGHRS and CDR2 YFSETQ. CDR3 DNA: TGCGCCAGCAGCTTGGCGGCGGGAGGGCCGCCAGATACGCAGTATTTT. Its protein product is CASSLAAGGPPDTQYF. The full variable domain, completed using reference TRBV5-1 and TRBJ2-3, is KAGVTQTPRYLIKTRGQQVTLSCSPISGHRSVSWYQQTPGQGLQFLFEYFSETQRNKGNFPGRFSGRQFSNSRSEMNVSTLELGDSALYLCASSLAAGGPPDTQYFGPGTRLTVL.

This clonotype came up many times. The chain employs TRBV27 and TRBJ2-7; a weak D match, TRBD1 (6 bases). The ends were cut back, 8 bases at V and 2 bases at J, with 16 bases in the middle. The CDR3 is 14 amino acids. The germline V gene encodes CDR1 MNHEY and CDR2 SMNVEV (reference sequence). The CDR3 spells CASCRDGTTYEQYF. CDR3 bases: TGTGCCAGCTGCCGGGACGGGACAACCTACGAGCAGTACTTC.

CDR3 in DNA: TGCAGTGCACCAGCCCGGGACAGGGTCCTGTACGAGCAGTACTTC. This translates into CSAPARDRVLYEQYF. This chain uses TRBV20-1 with TRBJ2-7; 9 bases are a match to TRBD1. The V and J ends lost 6 bases and 4 bases, in that order; junction bases with no gene match: 13. The CDR3 spans 15 residues. CDR1 is DFQATT and CDR2 is SNEGSKA in the germline V gene (reference sequence).

This clonotype was counted at least ten times. The CDR3 spells CASSQQQGSTDTQYF. Here the CDR3 DNA reads TGCGCCAGCAGCCAGCAACAGGGCAGCACAGATACGCAGTATTTT. The V and J genes are TRBV5-1 and TRBJ2-3, with D tentatively TRBD1 (6 bases). The V end lost 4 bases, the J end lost 0 bases, and 12 bases lay between the germline ends. The CDR3 loop spans 15 amino acids. The germline gives CDR1 SGHRS, CDR2 YFSETQ.

In its sample, this clonotype was seen many times. The chain employs TRBV28 and TRBJ2-2; D remains ambiguous. The germline gives CDR1 MDHEN, CDR2 SYDVKM. Deletions cut 3 bases from V and 1 base from J, with 6 bases between. The CDR3 contains 14 residues. CDR3 DNA sequence: TGTGCCAGCAGTTTTACAGAGAACACCGGGGAGCTGTTTTTT. Translated: CASSFTENTGELFF.

In this sample, this clonotype turned up many times. The rearrangement links TRBV20-1 to TRBJ1-5; 7 bases align to TRBD1. The CDR3 totals 16 residues. Germline V lookup: CDR1 DFQATT, CDR2 SNEGSKA (reference sequence). V trimming: 1 base; J trimming: 2 bases; junction bases outside the gene matches: 8. The CDR3 loop reads CSARALTGQGNQPQHF. CDR3 DNA sequence: TGCAGTGCTAGAGCCCTGACCGGACAGGGCAATCAGCCCCAGCATTTT.

This clonotype was seen many times. The chain couples TRBV27 to TRBJ2-7; a weak D match, TRBD2 (5 bases). The V gene lost 0 bases and the J gene lost 5 bases, with 8 bases spanning the gap. The CDR3 is 13 amino acids. CDR1 MNHEY and CDR2 SMNVEV come from the germline V gene (reference sequence). The CDR3 DNA reads TGTGCCAGCAGTTTATCACCCGGGGACGAGCAGTACTTC. This translates into CASSLSPGDEQYF.

This clonotype occurred many times. The chain is built from TRBV5-1 and TRBJ1-2; D may be TRBD1 (5 bases). CDR1 SGHRS and CDR2 YFSETQ come from the germline V gene. The CDR3 covers 14 residues. The V end was cut by 0 bases, the J end by 4 bases, with 10 bases between. The DNA for the CDR3 is TGCGCCAGCAGCTTGGCCGAAGACAGCTATGGCTACACCTTC. Translating gives CASSLAEDSYGYTF.

This sequence joins TRBV29-1 and TRBJ2-1; D unresolved. The CDR3 consists of 13 residues. The V end lost 3 bases, the J end lost 2 bases, and 8 bases lay between the germline ends. Germline CDR1 reads SQVTM; CDR2 reads ANQGSEA. In DNA form, the CDR3 reads TGCAGCGTTGAGTATACCACCTACAATGAGCAGTTCTTC. This codes for CSVEYTTYNEQFF.

This clonotype has a count of ten or more. An end of the junction differs from the germline gene, which may be a read error. The CDR3 DNA reads TGTGCCAGCAGCCTAGCGGGGGTTGAAGCTTTCTTT. It translates to CASSLAGVEAFF. The chain uses TRBV7-2 and TRBJ1-1, with D perhaps TRBD1 (5 bases). CDR1 is SGHTA and CDR2 is FQGNSA in the germline V gene. This CDR3 has 12 amino acids.

This clonotype was counted many times. The chain links TRBV12-3 or TRBV12-4 to TRBJ2-3, with TRBD2 identical over 7 bases. The CDR3 extends over 14 amino acids. After removal of 8 bases from V and 6 bases from J, the junction contained 11 bases not matched to a gene. Written as DNA, the CDR3 is TGTGCCAGCGAGTTTTGGGCTAGCGGTGATACGCAGTATTTT. It encodes CASEFWASGDTQYF.

This clonotype was detected many times. This sequence joins TRBV24-1 and TRBJ2-4; 16 bases agree with TRBD2. Trimming removed 3 bases from V and 4 bases from J; junction bases left unmatched: 5. The CDR3 runs to 18 residues. CDR1 KGHDR and CDR2 SFDVKD come from the germline V gene. CDR3 region: CATSDGGLAGGPKNIQYF. Written as DNA, the CDR3 is TGTGCCACCAGTGATGGGGGACTAGCGGGAGGGCCTAAAAACATTCAGTACTTC.

This clonotype occurred a few times. The CDR3 sequence: CASSFSSEQYF. The CDR3 nucleotides are TGCGCCAGCAGCTTTTCGAGCGAGCAGTACTTC. The chain couples TRBV5-1 to TRBJ2-7; D is undetermined. This CDR3 spans 11 amino acids. Per the germline V gene, CDR1 is SGHRS and CDR2 is YFSETQ. V lost 2 bases, J lost 6 bases, and 6 bases lay in between.

This clonotype was seen many times. This chain uses TRBV12-3 or TRBV12-4 with TRBJ2-3; 7 nucleotides match TRBD1. J gave up 3 bases and V 4 bases, and 4 bases lay outside the gene matches. This CDR3 is built from 14 residues. The CDR3: CASSSGQVTDTQYF. The CDR3 DNA is TGTGCCAGCAGTTCCGGACAGGTAACAGATACGCAGTATTTT.

This clonotype has more than one count but fewer than ten. A read error is possible here, since a much larger clone lies one base away. The chain joins TRBV12-3 or TRBV12-4 to TRBJ1-2; D not certain. The CDR3 has 13 amino acids. The CDR3 is CASSLVRNYGYPF. The CDR3 bases are TGTGCCAGCAGTTTAGTCAGGAACTATGGCTACCCCTTC.

The chain has TRBV19 and TRBJ2-7, with D unclear. Germline V gene lookup returns CDR1 LNHDA and CDR2 SQIVND (reference sequence). The V gene lost 4 bases and the J gene lost 1 base, with 5 bases spanning the gap. The CDR3 runs 12 residues. CDR3 in amino acids: CASSKVSYEQYF. For the CDR3, the DNA is TGTGCCAGTAGTAAGGTATCCTACGAGCAGTACTTC.

The table lists this clonotype with many counts. The gene calls are TRBV20-1 and TRBJ2-2, with 8 bases lining up with TRBD1. The CDR3 covers 14 residues. The J segment lost 5 bases and the V segment lost 1 base, leaving 3 bases of the junction unmatched. Germline CDR1 and CDR2: DFQATT and SNEGSKA (reference sequence). As DNA, the CDR3 is TGCAGTGCTAGAGGGACAGGGATAACCGGGGAGCTGTTTTTT. This codes for CSARGTGITGELFF.

This clonotype showed up many times. The V gene is TRBV4-1, the J gene TRBJ2-1; 8 nucleotides agree with TRBD2. Germline V gene lookup returns CDR1 MGHRA and CDR2 YSYEKL. V lost 1 base and J lost 7; bases outside the gene matches: 6. The CDR3 loop spans 15 amino acids. Written as DNA, the CDR3 is TGCGCCAGCAGCCAAGGGGAGCGGGAGTGGAATGAGCAGTTCTTC. It is translated as CASSQGEREWNEQFF.

This clonotype was recorded many times. This chain connects TRBV28 to TRBJ1-1; D is possibly TRBD1 (5 bases). This CDR3 is 15 amino acids long. The V end lost 6 bases, the J end lost 4 bases, and 18 bases lay between the germline ends. The germline gives CDR1 MDHEN, CDR2 SYDVKM. The CDR3 region has the DNA TGTGCCAGCAGACCCACCGGGGGTTTTGCCACTGAAGCTTTCTTT. Its protein product is CASRPTGGFATEAFF.